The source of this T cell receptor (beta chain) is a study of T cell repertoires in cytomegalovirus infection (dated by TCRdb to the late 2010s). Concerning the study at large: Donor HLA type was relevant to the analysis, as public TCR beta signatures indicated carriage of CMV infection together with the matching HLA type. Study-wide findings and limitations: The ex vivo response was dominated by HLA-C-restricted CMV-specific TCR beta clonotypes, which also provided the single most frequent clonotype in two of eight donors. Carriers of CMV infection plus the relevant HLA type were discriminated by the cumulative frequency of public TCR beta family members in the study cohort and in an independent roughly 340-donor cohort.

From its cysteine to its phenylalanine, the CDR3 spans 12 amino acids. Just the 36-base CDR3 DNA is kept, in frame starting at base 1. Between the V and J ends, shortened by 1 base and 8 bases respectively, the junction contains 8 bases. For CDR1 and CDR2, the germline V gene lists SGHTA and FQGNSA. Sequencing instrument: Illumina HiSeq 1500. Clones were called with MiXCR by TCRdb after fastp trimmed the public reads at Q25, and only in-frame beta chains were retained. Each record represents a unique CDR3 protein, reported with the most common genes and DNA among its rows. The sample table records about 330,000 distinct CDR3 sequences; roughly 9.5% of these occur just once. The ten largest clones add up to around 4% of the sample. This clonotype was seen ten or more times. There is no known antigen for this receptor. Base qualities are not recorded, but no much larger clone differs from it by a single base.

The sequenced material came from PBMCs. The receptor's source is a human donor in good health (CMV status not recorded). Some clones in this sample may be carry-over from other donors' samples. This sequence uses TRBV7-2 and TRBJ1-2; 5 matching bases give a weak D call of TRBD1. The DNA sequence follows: TGTGCCAGCAGCTTAGGGGGGGACGGCTACACCTTC. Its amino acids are CASSLGGDGYTF.